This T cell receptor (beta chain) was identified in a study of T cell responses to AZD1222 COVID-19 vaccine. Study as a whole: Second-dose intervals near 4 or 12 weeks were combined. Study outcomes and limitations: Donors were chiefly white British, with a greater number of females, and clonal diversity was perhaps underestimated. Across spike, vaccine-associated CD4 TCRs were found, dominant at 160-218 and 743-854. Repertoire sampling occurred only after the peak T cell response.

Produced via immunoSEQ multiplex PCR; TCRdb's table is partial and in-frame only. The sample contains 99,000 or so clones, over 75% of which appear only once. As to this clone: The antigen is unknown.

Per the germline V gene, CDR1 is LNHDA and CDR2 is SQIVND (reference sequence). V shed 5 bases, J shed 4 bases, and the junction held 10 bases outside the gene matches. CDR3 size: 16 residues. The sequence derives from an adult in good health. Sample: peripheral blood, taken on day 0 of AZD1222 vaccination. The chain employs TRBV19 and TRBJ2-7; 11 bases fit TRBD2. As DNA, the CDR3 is TGTGCCAGTAGTCCTACGACTAGCGGGATCTCTTACGAGCAGTACTTC. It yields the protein CASSPTTSGISYEQYF. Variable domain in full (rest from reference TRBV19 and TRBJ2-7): DGGITQSPKYLFRKEGQNVTLSCEQNLNHDAMYWYRQDPGQGLRLIYYSQIVNDFQKGDIAEGYSVSREKKESFPLTVTSAQKNPTAFYLCASSPTTSGISYEQYFGPGTRLTVT.